This T cell receptor (beta chain) was identified during a study of blood T cell repertoires in COVID-19. The wider study: PBMCs, B-cell-depleted T cells, or T cells were the source of the cDNA or gDNA that made up the material.

The repertoire was sequenced with immunoSEQ multiplex PCR; TCRdb's copy has only in-frame clones and lacks some. The sample carries about 120,000 clones, 88% recorded once. The length of the CDR3 is 15 residues. The germline V gene encodes CDR1 SGHTA and CDR2 FQGNSA. Deletions cut 6 bases from V and 5 bases from J, with 19 bases between. J is TRBJ2-5 and V is TRBV7-2; D is possibly TRBD2 (5 bases). Sequenced sample: peripheral blood. The TCR was taken from a woman in her fifties or sixties with acute or convalescent COVID-19. Here the CDR3 DNA reads TGTGCCAGCAGAAAGGGTGGGGAGCCCGGCGAGACCCAGTACTTC. This encodes CASRKGGEPGETQYF.